This T cell receptor (beta chain) stems from a study of radiotherapy plus CTLA-4 blockade in lung cancer. Germline CDR1 SGHKS, CDR2 YYEKEE (reference sequence). The CDR3 consists of 15 residues. The V gene end was trimmed by 4 bases and the J gene end by 5 bases; junction bases not matched to a gene: 8. Sequencing used immunoSEQ multiplex PCR; TCRdb keeps in-frame clones, though not all of them. The profile covers about 76,000 clones, with 60% to 85% appearing a single time and 22% taken by the ten largest. The material sequenced was peripheral blood, taken from a patient treated with radiotherapy plus ipilimumab. This sequence originates from a human donor with non-small cell lung cancer whose response to radiotherapy plus ipilimumab could not be evaluated. Some clones in this sample may be carry-over from other donors' samples. The chain recombines TRBV5-5 with TRBJ1-5, with 8 nucleotides matching TRBD1. CDR3 region: CASSPWTGFDQPQHF. The CDR3 DNA is TGTGCCAGCAGCCCGTGGACAGGGTTCGATCAGCCCCAGCATTTT.